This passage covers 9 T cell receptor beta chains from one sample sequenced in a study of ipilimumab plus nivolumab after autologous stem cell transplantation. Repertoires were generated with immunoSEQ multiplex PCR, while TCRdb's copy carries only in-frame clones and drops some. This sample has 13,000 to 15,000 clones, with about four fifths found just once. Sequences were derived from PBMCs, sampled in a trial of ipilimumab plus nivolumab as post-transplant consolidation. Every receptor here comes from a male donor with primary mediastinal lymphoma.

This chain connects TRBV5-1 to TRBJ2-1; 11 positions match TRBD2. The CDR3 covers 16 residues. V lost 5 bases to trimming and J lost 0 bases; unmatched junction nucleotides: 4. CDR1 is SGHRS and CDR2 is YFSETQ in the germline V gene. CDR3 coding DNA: TGCGCCAGCAGACCTACTAGCGGGAGCTCCTACAATGAGCAGTTCTTC. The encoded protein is CASRPTSGSSYNEQFF.

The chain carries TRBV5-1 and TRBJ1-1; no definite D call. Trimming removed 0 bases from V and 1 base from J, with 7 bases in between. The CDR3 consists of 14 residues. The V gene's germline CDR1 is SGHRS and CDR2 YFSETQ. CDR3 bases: TGCGCCAGCAGCTTGGCTCGGGCGAACACTGAAGCTTTCTTT. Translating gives CASSLARANTEAFF.

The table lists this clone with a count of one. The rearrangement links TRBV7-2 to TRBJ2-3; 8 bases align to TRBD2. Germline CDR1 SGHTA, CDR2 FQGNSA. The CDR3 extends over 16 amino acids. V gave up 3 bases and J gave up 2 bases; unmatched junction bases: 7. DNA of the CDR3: TGTGCCAGCAGCTTGTTCAGCGGGGGCATCACAGATACGCAGTATTTT. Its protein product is CASSLFSGGITDTQYF.

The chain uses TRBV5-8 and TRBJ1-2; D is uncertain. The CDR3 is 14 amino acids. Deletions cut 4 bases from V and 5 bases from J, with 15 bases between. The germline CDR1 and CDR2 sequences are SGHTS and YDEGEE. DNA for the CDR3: TGTGCCAGCAGCCCAGCCGGGCTCCCATATGGCTACACCTTC. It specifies CASSPAGLPYGYTF.

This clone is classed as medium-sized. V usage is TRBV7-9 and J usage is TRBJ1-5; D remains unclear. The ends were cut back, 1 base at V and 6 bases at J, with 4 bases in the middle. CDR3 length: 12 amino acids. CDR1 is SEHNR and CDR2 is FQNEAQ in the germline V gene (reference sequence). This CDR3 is CASSLGSQPQHF. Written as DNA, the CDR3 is TGTGCCAGCAGCTTAGGTAGTCAGCCCCAGCATTTT.

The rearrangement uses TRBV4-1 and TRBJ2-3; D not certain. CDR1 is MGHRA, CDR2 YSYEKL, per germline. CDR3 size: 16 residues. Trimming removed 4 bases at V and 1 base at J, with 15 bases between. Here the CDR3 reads CASSPLPPPGTDTQYF. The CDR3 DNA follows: TGCGCCAGCAGCCCCCTTCCCCCCCCGGGCACAGATACGCAGTATTTT.

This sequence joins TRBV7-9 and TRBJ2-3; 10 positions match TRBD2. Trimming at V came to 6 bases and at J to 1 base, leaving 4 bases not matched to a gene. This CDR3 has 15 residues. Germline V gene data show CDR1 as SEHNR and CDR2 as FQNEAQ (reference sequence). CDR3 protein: CASRERGGRTDTQYF. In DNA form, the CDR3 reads TGTGCCAGCAGAGAGCGGGGGGGCCGCACAGATACGCAGTATTTT.

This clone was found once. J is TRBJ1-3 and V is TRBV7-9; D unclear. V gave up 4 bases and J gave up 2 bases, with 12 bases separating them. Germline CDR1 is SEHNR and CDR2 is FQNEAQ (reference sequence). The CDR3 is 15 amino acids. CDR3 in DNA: TGTGCCAGCAGCTACCAGGTCGTGGCTGGAAACACCATATATTTT. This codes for CASSYQVVAGNTIYF.

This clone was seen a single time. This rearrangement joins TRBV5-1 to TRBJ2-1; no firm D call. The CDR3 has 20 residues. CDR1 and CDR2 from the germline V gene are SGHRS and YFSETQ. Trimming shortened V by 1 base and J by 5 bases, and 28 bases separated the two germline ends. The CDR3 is CASSLWGLAVSPVGDNEQFF. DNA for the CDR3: TGCGCCAGCAGCTTGTGGGGATTGGCGGTCTCCCCGGTAGGAGACAATGAGCAGTTCTTC.